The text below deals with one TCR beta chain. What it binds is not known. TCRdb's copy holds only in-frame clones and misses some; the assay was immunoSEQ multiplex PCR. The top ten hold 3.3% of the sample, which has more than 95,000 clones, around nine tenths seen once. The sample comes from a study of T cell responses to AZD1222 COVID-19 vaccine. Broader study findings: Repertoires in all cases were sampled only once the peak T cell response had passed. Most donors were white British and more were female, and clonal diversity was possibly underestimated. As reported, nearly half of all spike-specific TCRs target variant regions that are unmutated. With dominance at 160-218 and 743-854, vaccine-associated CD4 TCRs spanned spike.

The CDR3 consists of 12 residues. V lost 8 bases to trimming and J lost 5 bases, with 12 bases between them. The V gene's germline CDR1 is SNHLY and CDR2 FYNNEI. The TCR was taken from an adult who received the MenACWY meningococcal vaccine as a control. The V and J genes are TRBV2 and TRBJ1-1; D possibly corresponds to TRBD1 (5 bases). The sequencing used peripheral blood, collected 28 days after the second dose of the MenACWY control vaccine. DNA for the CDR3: TGTGCCAGCCGTCGGGGGAGGACTGAAGCTTTCTTT. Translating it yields CASRRGRTEAFF.